Below, 23 T cell receptor beta chains from the same sample are listed, as sequenced in a study of post-analysis software for immune sequencing data (dated by TCRdb to the mid-2010s). For these TCRs, the target antigens are not known. Receptors were amplified or captured by PCR. Data came from an Illumina HiSeq 2500. To reduce PCR and sequencing biases, unique molecular identifiers were built into the TCR beta cDNA libraries. TCRdb itself trimmed the public reads at Q25 with fastp, ran MiXCR and retained productive beta chains. Merged by CDR3 protein, the rows form single entries marked with the most common genes and DNA. Counted in this sample were about 770,000 distinct CDR3 sequences; roughly 46% of them appeared once. Clones ranked in the top ten supply 4.9% of the sample. What the study reported, not specific to this receptor: Significantly higher frequencies in patients than in controls were found for several TRBV segments, including TRBV5-6, TRBV5-1 and TRBV20-1.

Sequencing was carried out using blood. These receptors all come from a girl under 18 with multiple sclerosis.

This clonotype was seen more than once but under ten times. The rearrangement uses TRBV30 and TRBJ2-4, with TRBD2 matching 7 bases. TRBJ2-7 explains the end of the DNA better; the J call may be wrong. In germline, CDR1 is GTSNPN, CDR2 SVGIG (reference sequence). This CDR3 has 14 amino acids. The CDR3 is CAWGRSGNSYEQYF. As DNA, the CDR3 is TGTGCCTGGGGTAGAAGCGGGAATTCCTACGAGCAGTACTTC.

This chain links TRBV27 with TRBJ2-7; 10 nucleotides agree with TRBD2. This CDR3 has 17 amino acids. Losses at the gene ends were 6 bases for V and 0 bases for J; bases not matched to a gene: 11. The germline gives CDR1 MNHEY, CDR2 SMNVEV (reference sequence). The CDR3 sequence is CASRNLPGLATSYEQYF. CDR3 nucleotides: TGTGCCAGCAGAAATTTGCCGGGACTAGCGACCTCCTACGAGCAGTACTTC.

DNA for the CDR3: TGTGCCAGCAGCTTAGGGGTCGCTAGGGAGCAGTACTTC. Its translation: CASSLGVAREQYF. The genes are TRBV7-2 and TRBJ2-7; no definite D call. Germline V gene lookup returns CDR1 SGHTA and CDR2 FQGNSA. The CDR3 has 13 residues. Trimming stripped 1 base from V and 7 bases from J, with 11 bases between.

The chain couples TRBV28 to TRBJ1-5, with D perhaps matching TRBD1 (5 bases). CDR1 MDHEN and CDR2 SYDVKM come from the germline V gene. The length of the CDR3 is 14 residues. With 8 bases removed from V and 0 bases from J, the gap between germline ends came to 11 bases. This CDR3 reads CASRREYSNQPQHF. As DNA, the CDR3 is TGTGCCAGCCGCAGGGAATATAGCAATCAGCCCCAGCATTTT.

This clonotype has more than one count but fewer than ten. This sequence joins TRBV4-3 and TRBJ1-2; D remains unclear. The CDR3 sequence is 16 residues long. CDR1 is LGHNA and CDR2 is YSLEER in the germline V gene. Deletions cut 1 base from V and 2 bases from J, with 14 bases between. The chain's CDR3 is CASSQVLRTVNYGYTF. The CDR3 bases are TGCGCCAGCAGCCAAGTCCTACGGACGGTGAACTATGGCTACACCTTC.

This chain joins TRBV3-1 and TRBJ2-1; 11 bases align to TRBD2. The CDR3 covers 16 residues. Germline V CDR1 and CDR2: LGHDT, YNNKEL (reference sequence). V lost 1 base and J lost 2; bases outside the gene matches: 1. CDR3 nucleotide sequence: TGTGCCAGCAGCCAAGTAGCGGGAGGGGCCTACAATGAGCAGTTCTTC. Its protein is CASSQVAGGAYNEQFF.

This clonotype was seen only a few times. This rearrangement joins TRBV7-8 to TRBJ2-7; D may match TRBD1 or TRBD2 (5 bases each). This CDR3 has 12 amino acids. The V and J ends lost 5 bases and 10 bases respectively, with 15 bases between them. CDR1 is SGHVS and CDR2 is FQNEAQ in the germline V gene. The CDR3 sequence is CASSPLPRDQYF. For the CDR3, the DNA is TGTGCCAGCAGCCCCCTCCCGAGGGACCAGTACTTC.

V and J are TRBV9 and TRBJ2-5, with D unresolved. With the DNA end fitting TRBJ2-7 better, the J assignment may be wrong. The germline gives CDR1 SGDLS, CDR2 YYNGEE. The CDR3 extends over 14 amino acids. Here the CDR3 DNA reads TGTGCCAGCAGCGTAAAAGGGTCTGGTAACGAGCAGTACTTC. Protein: CASSVKGSGNEQYF.

The chain recombines TRBV10-3 with TRBJ2-1, with no clear D. Trimming removed 10 bases at V and 12 bases at J, with 10 bases between. CDR1 and CDR2 (germline): ENHRY, SYGVKD. The CDR3 length is 9 residues. The CDR3 reads CARNSRQFF. The CDR3 DNA is TGTGCCAGGAATTCTAGGCAGTTCTTC.

In DNA form, the CDR3 reads TGTGCCAGCAGTAGGACGGCGACATACATGATGGGCGATGAGCAGTTCTTC. Translated: CASSRTATYMMGDEQFF. The gene calls are TRBV6-1 and TRBJ2-1, with D hard to call. Germline assignment: CDR1 MNHNS and CDR2 SASEGT. The CDR3 is made up of 17 amino acids. Between the trimmed V and J ends, which lost 5 bases and 8 bases, there was a span of 25 bases.

This chain links TRBV12-5 with TRBJ2-1, with 9 bases aligning to TRBD1. From germline, CDR1 is LGHNT and CDR2 FRNRAP. The CDR3 covers 15 residues. V dropped 3 bases and J dropped 7; count of bases not matched to a gene: 7. Here the CDR3 reads CASGFEDGQGNEQFF. The DNA for the CDR3 is TGTGCTAGTGGTTTCGAAGACGGACAGGGGAATGAGCAGTTCTTC.

This clonotype was picked up a small number of times. This rearrangement joins TRBV10-3 to TRBJ2-1, with 10 bases that match TRBD2. This CDR3 is 15 amino acids long. Looked up from germline, CDR1 is ENHRY and CDR2 is SYGVKD. V lost 6 bases and J lost 8; bases outside the gene matches: 10. The CDR3 sequence: CAISPGLAPSDEQFF. Written as DNA, the CDR3 is TGTGCCATCAGCCCGGGACTAGCGCCCTCAGATGAGCAGTTCTTC.

In this sample, this clonotype turned up once. An end of the junction does not agree with germline; a read error may underlie this. The J gene is TRBJ2-2, the V gene TRBV5-1, with 8 bases matching TRBD1. CDR3 length: 16 residues. From germline, CDR1 is SGHRS and CDR2 YFSETQ. DNA for the CDR3: TGCGCCAGCAGCACCACTCGGGACAGGAGCACCGGGGAGCGGTTTTTT. Translating it yields CASSTTRDRSTGERFF. Based on the CDR3 plus reference TRBV5-1 and TRBJ2-2, the full variable domain is KAGVTQTPRYLIKTRGQQVTLSCSPISGHRSVSWYQQTPGQGLQFLFEYFSETQRNKGNFPGRFSGRQFSNSRSEMNVSTLELGDSALYLCASSTTRDRSTGERFFGEGSRLTVL.

The chain has TRBV28 and TRBJ2-7; no firm D call. The CDR3 is 13 residues long. CDR1 and CDR2 from the germline V gene are MDHEN and SYDVKM. V was trimmed by 7 bases and J by 4 bases, leaving 14 bases between them. For the CDR3, the DNA is TGTGCCAGCATCGGTCTGAATTCTTACGAGCAGTACTTC. Residues: CASIGLNSYEQYF.

This CDR3 reads CASMTSGNHEQYF. As DNA, the CDR3 is TGTGCCAGCATGACTAGCGGGAACCACGAGCAGTACTTC. The chain uses TRBV7-2 and TRBJ2-4, with TRBD2 identical over 11 bases. The closer fit of TRBJ2-7 to the DNA end suggests the J call may be wrong. The CDR3 sequence is 13 residues long. Germline V gene data show CDR1 as SGHTA and CDR2 as FQGNSA.

The gene calls are TRBV9 and TRBJ2-7; no reliable D call. The length of the CDR3 is 16 residues. With 0 bases removed from V and 0 bases from J, the gap between germline ends came to 13 bases. Germline loops: CDR1 SGDLS, CDR2 YYNGEE. CDR3 amino acids: CASSVVVSLDSYEQYF. For the CDR3, the DNA is TGTGCCAGCAGCGTAGTCGTATCGTTGGACTCCTACGAGCAGTACTTC.

The chain joins TRBV11-1 to TRBJ2-7; D gene uncertain. The CDR3 loop spans 13 amino acids. Germline CDR1 is SGHAT and CDR2 is FQDESV (reference sequence). V was pared by 5 bases and J by 0 bases, with 8 bases between. CDR3 DNA: TGTGCCAGCAGCCCCAACCACTCCTACGAGCAGTACTTC. It is translated as CASSPNHSYEQYF.

The rearrangement uses TRBV18 and TRBJ2-5; D is ambiguous. Gene TRBJ2-7 matches the end of the DNA better, so the J call may be wrong. The CDR3 totals 14 residues. CDR1 is KGHSH and CDR2 is LQKENI in the germline V gene. The CDR3 loop is CASSPGQESYEQYF. The CDR3 region has the DNA TGTGCCAGCTCACCCGGGCAGGAATCCTACGAGCAGTACTTC.

The genes are TRBV5-1 and TRBJ2-7; D may match TRBD1 or TRBD2 (5 bases each). Germline CDR1 reads SGHRS; CDR2 reads YFSETQ. V dropped 4 bases and J dropped 4 bases, with 30 bases sitting between them. This CDR3 is built from 19 residues. The chain's CDR3 is CASSPGLQGLLRGSYEQYF. The CDR3 DNA follows: TGCGCCAGCAGCCCCGGTTTGCAGGGTTTACTTCGGGGATCTTACGAGCAGTACTTC.

V gene TRBV9 combines with J gene TRBJ2-5; D not certain. This CDR3 contains 15 residues. The germline V gene encodes CDR1 SGDLS and CDR2 YYNGEE. V gave up 1 base and J gave up 5 bases, with 15 bases separating them. The CDR3 spells CASSVTSTLGETQYF. The CDR3 bases are TGTGCCAGCAGCGTAACGAGCACCCTCGGGGAGACCCAGTACTTC.

This clonotype appeared a few times. The rearrangement joins TRBV11-2 to TRBJ2-5; no firm D call. The CDR3 is 13 residues long. Trimming stripped 0 bases from V and 1 base from J, with 3 bases between. CDR1 is SGHAT and CDR2 is FQNNGV in the germline V gene. CDR3 loop: CASSLETQETQYF. The DNA of the CDR3 is TGTGCCAGCAGCTTAGAGACCCAAGAGACCCAGTACTTC. The variable domain in full, with the rest retrieved from reference TRBV11-2 and TRBJ2-5, is EAGVAQSPRYKIIEKRQSVAFWCNPISGHATLYWYQQILGQGPKLLIQFQNNGVVDDSQLPKDRFSAERLKGVDSTLKIQPAKLEDSAVYLCASSLETQETQYFGPGTRLLVL.

The CDR3 DNA reads TGTGCCAGCAGTTACTCTCTGCGCGGGAGTTCCAATGAGCAGTTCTTC. This translates into CASSYSLRGSSNEQFF. The chain employs TRBV6-2 or TRBV6-3 and TRBJ2-1; TRBD2 aligns across 7 bases. The junction had 8 bases not matched to a gene; V was cut back by 0 bases and J by 6 bases. CDR1 and CDR2 from the germline V gene are MNHEY and SVGEGT. The CDR3 spans 16 residues.

The V and J genes are TRBV20-1 and TRBJ2-3; D is unresolved. V lost 5 bases to trimming and J lost 2 bases, with 11 bases between them. Germline lookup yields CDR1 DFQATT and CDR2 SNEGSKA (reference sequence). The CDR3 is made up of 13 amino acids. The CDR3, as DNA: TGCAGTGCTCCAAGGGAACCCACAGATACGCAGTATTTT. Its translation is CSAPREPTDTQYF.